This entry is about one TCR beta chain. The data are from a study of blood T cell repertoires in COVID-19. Trimming took 5 bases from V and 0 from J, leaving 10 bases between them. The CDR3 totals 14 residues. Germline values: CDR1 SGHNT, CDR2 YENEEA. In the source study's methods: Nucleated cell counts were estimated from reference gene primer amplification. Some clones are missing from TCRdb's copy, which holds only in-frame ones; the method was immunoSEQ multiplex PCR. The DNA gave D and trimming, while V, J and clone size come from that table. The table has about 69,000 clones, about 90% seen once.

The sequenced material came from peripheral blood. The chain links TRBV11-3 to TRBJ1-2; no clear D. This sequence was found in a man between 45 and 60 years old with acute or convalescent COVID-19. CDR3 nucleotides: TGTGCCAGCAGCCCCAACAACGCTAACTATGGCTACACCTTC. As protein: CASSPNNANYGYTF.